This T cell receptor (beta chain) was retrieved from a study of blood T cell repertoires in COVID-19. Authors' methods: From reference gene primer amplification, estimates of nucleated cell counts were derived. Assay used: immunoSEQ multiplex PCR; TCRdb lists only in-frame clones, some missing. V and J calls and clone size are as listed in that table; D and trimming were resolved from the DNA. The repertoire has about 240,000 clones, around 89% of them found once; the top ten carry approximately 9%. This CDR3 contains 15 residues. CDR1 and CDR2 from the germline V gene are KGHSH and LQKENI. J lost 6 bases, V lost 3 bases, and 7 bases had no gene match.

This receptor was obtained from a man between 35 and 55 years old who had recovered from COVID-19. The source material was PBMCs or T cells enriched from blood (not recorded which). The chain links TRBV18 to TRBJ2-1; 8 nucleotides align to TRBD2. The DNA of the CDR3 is TGTGCCAGCTCACCCGCGAAGCGGGAGTTCAATGAGCAGTTCTTC. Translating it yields CASSPAKREFNEQFF.